This T cell receptor beta chain was found in a study of shared clonotypes between healthy human individuals (dated by TCRdb to about 2020). With respect to the entire study: A few men and a couple of women, aged 18 to 49 years, made up the cohort. For each donor, CD4 naive and CD4 memory were each run on three plates, CD8 naive on two plates, and CD8 memory on one plate. The study deeply sequenced blood TCR repertoires of about 5 healthy adults to estimate repertoire size and the extent of clonotype sharing between individuals. Different laboratories and diverse techniques were used to prepare libraries and sequence TCR repertoires, to increase sequencing depth and limit assay-specific biases. Between about 0.85 and 9.5 billion PBMCs per donor were obtained by leukapheresis.

Findings and caveats that apply to the study as a whole: The small number of donors limited the genetic and exposure-history diversity represented. Based on pairwise subsampling, the degree of clonotype sharing among donors was expected to be affected by sequencing depth. Naive subsets generally had larger estimated clonotype richness than memory subsets did. Sampling was limited to blood, and TCR repertoires in tissue likely differ from TCR repertoires in blood. Higher generation probabilities were observed for clonotypes shared by all four sorted-subset donors than for non-shared clonotypes. Incomplete sequencing was indicated by rarefaction of sorted-subset datasets, despite the large sequencing depth. Sharing across a few donors was observed for 5% to 6.5% of naive CD4, 3% to 3.5% of naive CD8, 2% to 2.5% of memory CD4, and about 0.39% of memory CD8 clonotypes.

Using the deep immunoSEQ assay, multiplex PCR amplified TCR CDR3 regions from genomic DNA. For each cell subset, the extracted genomic DNA was distributed evenly across all wells of several immunoSEQ 96-well plates, and each plate served as one replicate. For sorted subsets, each replicate PCR was loaded with about 200 ng genomic DNA, equivalent to 25,000 to 35,000 T cell genomes. Purified libraries were quantified with a Qubit 3.0 fluorometer, sized on a Bioanalyzer 2100, and re-quantified with the KAPA Library Quantification kit. A separate single-read 150-cycle Illumina NextSeq 550 flow cell was used to sequence each immunoSEQ 96-well plate. In the source study's methods: The immunoSEQ output contained only junctional sequences without quality scores, so filtering could not match that applied to full-length reads. To assign V/J genes and CDR3, sequences were annotated against IMGT germline references using PyIR, a Python wrapper for IgBLAST v1.9. Reads were filtered out if the reads had weak V/J assignments (E-value above 1e-6), no CDR3, stop codons, out-of-frame junctions, or ambiguous translated residues. V3J clonotypes were defined as sequences sharing the same inferred V gene, J gene, and CDR3 amino acid sequence. The percentage overlap between two repertoires was calculated by dividing the number of shared unique clonotypes by the size of the smaller repertoire. RTK rarefaction, the Chao1 estimator, and Recon v2.1 estimates of unobserved clonotypes were used to assess repertoire richness. OLGA was used to compute generation probabilities for all TCRbeta clonotypes that the gDNA method yielded from a handful of donors. The table comes from immuneACCESS by way of TCRdb, which keeps in-frame sequences with V and J called. Part of the clones is missing from these tables; in studies checked, under half for an unresolved V gene and the rest for unknown reasons. The V and J calls and clone size were taken over from that table, and D and trimming were inferred from the DNA. The sample data list over 850,000 clones, and around three quarters of these were observed just once. The ten biggest clones cover about 0.52% of the sample.

From the cysteine up to the phenylalanine, the CDR3 has a length of 15 residues. The read is trimmed to its CDR3 DNA, 45 bases read in frame from base 1. Trimming takes 5 bases from V and 0 bases from J, and the germline ends sit 13 bases apart. CDR1 and CDR2 are read off the germline V gene as MNHEY and SVGAGI. Donors were healthy HIV-negative adults with no recently reported acute infections or vaccinations. Only Caucasian adults living in Nashville, Tennessee, USA were represented among the donors. CD4+ T cells were enriched by magnetic negative selection; naive cells were then positively selected on CD45RA, and the negative fraction formed the memory subset. Blood was obtained by leukapheresis, after which PBMCs were separated by Ficoll-Histopaque density gradient centrifugation and cryopreserved in liquid nitrogen vapor phase. Analytical flow cytometry was used to check the purity and quantity of each magnetically sorted T cell population. Genomic DNA was isolated from each sorted fraction and quantified by UV absorbance on a Nanodrop 2000c.

On this clone: It has no known antigen specificity. A far more abundant clone sits one base away, making this likely a read error.

Material: memory CD4+ T cells from PBMCs. The cell subset or site label on this specimen signifies: CD45RA-negative fraction. Recombination connected TRBV6-5 to TRBJ1-2; the D gene is unclear. The TCR originated in a man between 18 and 35 years old in good health. Some clones in this sample may be carry-over from other donors' samples. The sequenced DNA is TGTGCCAGCAGTCAGGTCGCGTTCACTAACTATGGCTACACCTTC. Its coded protein is CASSQVAFTNYGYTF.